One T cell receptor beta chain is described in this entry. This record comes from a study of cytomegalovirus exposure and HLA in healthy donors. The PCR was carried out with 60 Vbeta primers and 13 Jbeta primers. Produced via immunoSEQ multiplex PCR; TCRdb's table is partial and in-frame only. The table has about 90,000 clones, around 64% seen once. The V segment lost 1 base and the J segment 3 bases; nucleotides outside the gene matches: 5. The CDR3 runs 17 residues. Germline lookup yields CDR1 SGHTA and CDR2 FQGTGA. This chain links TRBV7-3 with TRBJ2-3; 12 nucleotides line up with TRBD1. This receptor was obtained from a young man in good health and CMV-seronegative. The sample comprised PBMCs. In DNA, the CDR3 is TGTGCCAGCAGCTTAATAGGGACAGGGGGCGTGACAGATACGCAGTATTTT. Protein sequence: CASSLIGTGGVTDTQYF.